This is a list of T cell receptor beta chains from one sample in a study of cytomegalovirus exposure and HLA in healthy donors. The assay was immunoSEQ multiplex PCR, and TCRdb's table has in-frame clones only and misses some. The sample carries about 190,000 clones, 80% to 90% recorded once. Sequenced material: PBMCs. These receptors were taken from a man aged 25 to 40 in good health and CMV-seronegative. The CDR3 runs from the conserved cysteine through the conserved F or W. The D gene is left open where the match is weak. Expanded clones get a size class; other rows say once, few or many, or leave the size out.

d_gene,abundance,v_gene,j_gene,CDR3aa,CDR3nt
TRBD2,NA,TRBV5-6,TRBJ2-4,CASSLGGGVNSQYF,TGTGCCAGCAGCTTGGGCGGGGGGGTAAACAGTCAGTACTTC
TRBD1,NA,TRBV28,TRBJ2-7,CASRNRGQGANEQYF,TGTGCCAGCAGGAATAGGGGACAGGGGGCTAACGAGCAGTACTTC
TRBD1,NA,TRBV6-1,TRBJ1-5,CASSKNRGWNQPQHF,TGTGCCAGCAGTAAGAACAGGGGGTGGAATCAGCCCCAGCATTTT
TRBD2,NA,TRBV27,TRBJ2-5,CASRRGTSGAETQYF,TGTGCCAGCAGACGGGGGACTAGCGGGGCAGAGACCCAGTACTTC
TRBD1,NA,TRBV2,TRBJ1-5,CASSPGTEQPQHF,TGTGCCAGCAGTCCCGGGACAGAACAGCCCCAGCATTTT
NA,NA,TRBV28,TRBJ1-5,CASSWGRRINQPQHF,TGTGCCAGCAGTTGGGGGAGGCGGATTAATCAGCCCCAGCATTTT
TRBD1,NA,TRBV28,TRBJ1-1,CASSFGTDAFF,TGTGCCAGCAGTTTCGGGACAGACGCTTTCTTT
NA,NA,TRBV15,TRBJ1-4,CATSREFTTNEKLFF,TGTGCCACCAGCAGAGAATTCACAACTAATGAAAAACTGTTTTTT
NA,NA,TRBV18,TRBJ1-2,CASSHGQSYGYTF,TGTGCCAGCTCACACGGACAGAGCTATGGCTACACCTTC
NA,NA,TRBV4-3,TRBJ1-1,CASSQGFMTGEAEAFF,TGCGCCAGCAGCCAAGGATTTATGACAGGAGAGGCTGAAGCTTTCTTT
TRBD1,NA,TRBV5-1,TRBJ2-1,CASSLRQGPNEQFF,TGCGCCAGCAGCTTAAGACAGGGCCCCAATGAGCAGTTCTTC
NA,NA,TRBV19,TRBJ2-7,CASSMNNYEQYF,TGTGCCAGTAGTATGAACAACTACGAGCAGTACTTC
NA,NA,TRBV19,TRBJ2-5,CASSIYGHSQETQYF,TGTGCCAGTAGTATTTATGGACACAGTCAAGAGACCCAGTACTTC
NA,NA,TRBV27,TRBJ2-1,CASSPPEGYNEQFF,TGTGCCAGCAGTCCCCCGGAGGGGTACAATGAGCAGTTCTTC
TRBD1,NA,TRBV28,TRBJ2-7,CASSLYRGVGGEQYF,TGTGCCAGCAGTTTATACAGGGGGGTGGGGGGCGAGCAGTACTTC
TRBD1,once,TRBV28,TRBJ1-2,CASRLPWTGEPSNYGYTF,TGTGCCAGCAGACTACCCTGGACAGGCGAACCATCTAACTATGGCTACACCTTC
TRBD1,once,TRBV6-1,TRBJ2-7,CASSEDRGMSYERYF,TGTGCCAGCAGTGAAGACAGGGGGATGTCCTACGAGCGGTACTTC
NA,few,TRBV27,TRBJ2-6,CASSLSIGVSGANVLTF,TGTGCCAGCAGTTTAAGTATAGGGGTATCAGGGGCCAACGTCCTGACTTTC
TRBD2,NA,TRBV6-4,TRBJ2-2,CASSDGGGASPGELFF,TGTGCCAGCAGTGACGGCGGGGGGGCCAGTCCCGGGGAGCTGTTTTTT
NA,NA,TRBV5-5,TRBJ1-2,CASSLMVGTRPPEVGYTF,TGTGCCAGCAGCTTGATGGTAGGGACAAGGCCTCCGGAGGTTGGCTACACCTTC
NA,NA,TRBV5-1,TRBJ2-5,CASSLRGVGRVGETQYF,TGCGCCAGCAGCTTGAGGGGTGTGGGGCGAGTTGGGGAGACCCAGTACTTC
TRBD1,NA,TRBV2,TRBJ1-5,CASSGDRGGNQPQHF,TGTGCCAGCAGTGGGGACAGGGGCGGCAATCAGCCCCAGCATTTT
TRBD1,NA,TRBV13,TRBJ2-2,CASSVQGRELFF,TGTGCCAGCAGCGTACAGGGGAGGGAGCTGTTTTTT
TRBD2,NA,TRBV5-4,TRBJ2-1,CASSRPGLAGGSEQFF,TGTGCCAGCAGCCGACCGGGACTAGCGGGGGGAAGTGAGCAGTTCTTC
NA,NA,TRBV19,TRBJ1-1,CASRGGHLNTEAFF,TGTGCCAGTAGAGGGGGACATCTGAACACTGAAGCTTTCTTT
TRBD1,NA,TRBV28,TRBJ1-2,CASSRDRVGGYTF,TGTGCCAGCAGTCGTGACAGGGTGGGGGGCTACACCTTC
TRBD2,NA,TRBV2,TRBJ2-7,CASRLAGVNEQYF,TGTGCCAGCAGGCTAGCGGGAGTTAACGAGCAGTACTTC
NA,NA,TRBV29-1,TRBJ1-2,CSVVVQGWGYTF,TGCAGCGTTGTTGTCCAGGGGTGGGGCTACACCTTC
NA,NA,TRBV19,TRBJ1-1,CASSPGVSEAFF,TGTGCCAGTAGCCCAGGGGTCTCTGAAGCTTTCTTT
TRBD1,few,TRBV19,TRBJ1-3,CASSKDRGSGGNTIYF,TGTGCCAGTAGTAAAGACAGGGGATCGGGAGGAAACACCATATATTTT
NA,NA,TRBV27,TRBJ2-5,CASSFQQGARETQYF,TGTGCCAGCAGTTTTCAACAGGGAGCAAGGGAGACCCAGTACTTC
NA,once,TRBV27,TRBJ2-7,CASSPLGGGYEQYF,TGTGCCAGCAGTCCCCTAGGGGGAGGGTACGAGCAGTACTTC
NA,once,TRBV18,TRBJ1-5,CASSRQVDQPQHF,TGTGCCAGCTCACGCCAGGTGGATCAGCCCCAGCATTTT
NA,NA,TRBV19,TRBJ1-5,CASSNGQKDQPQHF,TGTGCCAGTAGTAATGGGCAGAAAGATCAGCCCCAGCATTTT
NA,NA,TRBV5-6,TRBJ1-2,CASSPWFTRSVVNYGYTF,TGTGCCAGCAGCCCTTGGTTTACTCGGTCGGTCGTTAACTATGGCTACACCTTC
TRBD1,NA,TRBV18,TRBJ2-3,CASSPRQGYQAAQYF,TGTGCCAGCTCACCGCGACAGGGGTACCAAGCGGCGCAGTATTTT
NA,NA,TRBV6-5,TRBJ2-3,CASTSNSRSTDTQYF,TGTGCCAGCACCTCAAATAGCAGAAGCACAGATACGCAGTATTTT
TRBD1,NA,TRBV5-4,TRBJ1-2,CASHDRERYGYTF,TGTGCCAGCCACGACAGGGAGCGCTATGGCTACACCTTC
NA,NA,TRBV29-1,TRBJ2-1,CSVVKGYNEQFF,TGCAGCGTTGTAAAGGGGTACAATGAGCAGTTCTTC
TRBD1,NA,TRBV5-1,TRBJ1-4,CATGTGAATNEKLFF,TGCGCCACCGGGACAGGGGCCGCAACTAATGAAAAACTGTTTTTT
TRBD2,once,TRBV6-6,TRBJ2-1,CASSYPAGGSYNEQFF,TGTGCCAGCAGTTACCCAGCGGGGGGGTCCTACAATGAGCAGTTCTTC
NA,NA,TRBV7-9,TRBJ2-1,CSSSLRPGQGTNEQFF,TGTTCCAGCAGCTTAAGGCCCGGCCAGGGTACCAATGAGCAGTTCTTC
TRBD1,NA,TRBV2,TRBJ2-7,CAGGQGWFYEQYF,TGTGCCGGAGGACAGGGGTGGTTTTACGAGCAGTACTTC
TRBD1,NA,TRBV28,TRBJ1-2,CASRRGTGGPGYTF,TGTGCCAGCAGACGGGGTACAGGGGGCCCCGGCTACACCTTC
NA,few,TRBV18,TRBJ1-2,CASSPDSLGGYTF,TGTGCCAGCTCACCAGACAGCCTAGGGGGCTACACCTTC
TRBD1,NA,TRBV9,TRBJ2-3,CASSVFAQGADTQYF,TGTGCCAGCAGCGTCTTCGCACAGGGGGCAGATACGCAGTATTTT
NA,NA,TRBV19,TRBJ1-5,CASSINKNQPQHF,TGTGCCAGTAGTATAAACAAAAATCAGCCCCAGCATTTT